This T cell receptor beta chain is from a study of Graves' ophthalmopathy and Graves' hyperthyroidism. The study, taken as a whole, reports: Classification of ophthalmopathy versus stable hyperthyroidism by a 13-signature model yielded around 88% sensitivity and 75% to 84% specificity.

CDR1 and CDR2 from the germline V gene are MNHEY and SVGAGI. CDR3 length equals 20 residues. Trimming cost V 2 bases and J 0 bases, with 23 bases left between them. RNA transcripts provided the template for amplifying TCR beta CDR3 regions. The library came from an HTBI-primed first-round RT-PCR and a second-round multiplex PCR. Via MiXCR, TCRdb re-called the multiplex PCR reads, giving one row per CDR3 protein. The sample yields about 390,000 distinct CDR3 sequences, about 15% seen once. This clonotype has ten or more counts. Its antigen is not known. Sequences were obtained from peripheral blood. This sequence was found in an adult woman with stable Graves' hyperthyroidism. The chain is built from TRBV6-5 and TRBJ1-5; perhaps TRBD1 as D (5 bases). CDR3 bases: TGTGCCAGCAGTTACCGCGGGACGTATATAGCCCCTTATAGCAATCAGCCCCAGCATTTT. It translates to CASSYRGTYIAPYSNQPQHF.